These T cell receptor beta chains were read from a single sample in a study of T cell responses to AZD1222 COVID-19 vaccine. Method: immunoSEQ multiplex PCR; TCRdb's copy keeps in-frame clones and lacks some. The sample shows 120,000 to 150,000 clones, roughly 86% of them seen only once. The source was peripheral blood, collected 28 days after the second AZD1222 dose. These receptors all stem from an adult who received the AZD1222 COVID-19 vaccine. CDR3s include the opening cysteine and the closing phenylalanine or tryptophan. The order of the fields is J gene, D gene, clone size, V gene, CDR3 protein, CDR3 DNA. A D gene is named only where the DNA matches it firmly. Clone size is not always given. Where it is, it says once, few, many or a class for expanded clones.

>TRBJ1-1|TRBD1|-|TRBV13
CASSRQGGMNTEAFF
TGTGCCAGCAGCCGACAGGGAGGGATGAACACTGAAGCTTTCTTT
>TRBJ1-5|TRBD1|-|TRBV7-9
CASSLSWDRALGNQPQHF
TGTGCCAGCAGCTTGTCTTGGGACAGGGCATTAGGCAATCAGCCCCAGCATTTT
>TRBJ2-5|-|-|TRBV5-1
CASSSRPQETQYF
TGCGCCAGCAGCTCCCGGCCCCAGGAGACCCAGTACTTC
>TRBJ1-3|TRBD1|-|TRBV5-4
CASSRGQERGNTIYF
TGTGCCAGCAGTCGGGGACAGGAGAGGGGAAACACCATATATTTT
>TRBJ1-1|-|few|TRBV6-5
CASSNRPLNTEAFF
TGTGCCAGCAGTAATAGACCGCTGAACACTGAAGCTTTCTTT
>TRBJ2-7|-|-|TRBV5-4
CASSLDLADSSYEQYF
TGTGCCAGCAGCTTGGACCTAGCAGACAGCTCCTACGAGCAGTACTTC
>TRBJ2-7|-|-|TRBV2
CASSEIQAYEQYF
TGTGCCAGCAGTGAGATACAGGCGTACGAGCAGTACTTC
>TRBJ1-3|-|-|TRBV24-1
CATSDLIASSGNTIYF
TGTGCCACCAGTGATTTAATAGCGAGCTCTGGAAACACCATATATTTT
>TRBJ1-2|-|-|TRBV28
CASSPQGSYGYTF
TGTGCCAGCAGCCCCCAGGGGAGCTATGGCTACACCTTC
>TRBJ1-2|-|-|TRBV12-3/TRBV12-4
CASSTSRSGYTF
TGTGCCAGCAGTACGTCCCGTTCTGGCTACACCTTC
>TRBJ2-3|TRBD2|-|TRBV6-5
CASNSPGLATNTQYF
TGTGCCAGCAACTCCCCGGGACTAGCGACAAATACGCAGTATTTT
>TRBJ2-7|-|-|TRBV6-5
CASSYGSEGGYEQYF
TGTGCCAGCAGTTACGGGAGCGAGGGCGGCTACGAGCAGTACTTC
>TRBJ1-4|-|-|TRBV5-8
CASSQDSTNEKLFF
TGTGCCAGCAGTCAGGACTCAACTAATGAAAAACTGTTTTTT
>TRBJ1-2|-|-|TRBV9
CASSVQDYGYTF
TGTGCCAGCAGCGTGCAGGACTATGGCTACACCTTC
>TRBJ2-1|TRBD2|-|TRBV19
CASNPRGGTYNEQFF
TGTGCCAGTAACCCCCGGGGGGGAACTTACAATGAGCAGTTCTTC
>TRBJ1-2|-|-|TRBV7-6
CASSIGGAEDYGYTF
TGTGCCAGCAGTATTGGTGGGGCAGAAGACTATGGCTACACCTTC
>TRBJ2-7|TRBD1|-|TRBV2
CASSEAPTGGPYEQYF
TGTGCCAGCAGTGAAGCCCCTACAGGGGGCCCCTACGAGCAGTACTTC
>TRBJ2-5|-|-|TRBV5-1
CASSTSTGRTQYF
TGCGCCAGCAGCACAAGCACGGGTCGAACCCAGTACTTC
>TRBJ1-4|-|-|TRBV5-1
CASSPVGSNEKLFF
TGCGCCAGCAGCCCTGTGGGTTCGAATGAAAAACTGTTTTTT
>TRBJ2-7|-|few|TRBV7-2
CASSPVGGLEQYF
TGTGCCAGCAGCCCCGTGGGGGGGCTCGAGCAGTACTTC
>TRBJ1-2|TRBD1|-|TRBV14
CASSPPGQGATGYTF
TGTGCCAGCAGCCCGCCGGGACAGGGGGCCACTGGCTACACCTTC
>TRBJ1-1|-|-|TRBV19
CASSRGPGKVNTEAFF
TGTGCCAGTAGCCGTGGACCCGGGAAAGTGAACACTGAAGCTTTCTTT
>TRBJ2-1|-|-|TRBV7-6
CASNSVQEQFF
TGTGCCAGCAACTCCGTGCAGGAGCAGTTCTTC
>TRBJ2-3|-|-|TRBV6-2/TRBV6-3
CASSSGQITDTQYF
TGTGCCAGCAGTAGCGGCCAGATTACAGATACGCAGTATTTT
>TRBJ1-2|-|few|TRBV19
CASSPGGGRGANYGYTF
TGTGCCAGTAGTCCCGGCGGGGGGCGCGGGGCTAACTATGGCTACACCTTC
>TRBJ1-1|-|-|TRBV7-2
CASSYPPFTEAFF
TGTGCCAGCAGCTACCCACCCTTCACTGAAGCTTTCTTT
>TRBJ2-7|-|-|TRBV27
CASSLYQGIHEQYF
TGTGCCAGCAGTTTATACCAGGGGATCCACGAGCAGTACTTC
>TRBJ2-5|TRBD2|-|TRBV7-6
CASSWPAGGTRETQYF
TGTGCCAGCAGCTGGCCAGCGGGGGGGACCCGGGAGACCCAGTACTTC